One and the same sample provided the 7 T cell receptor beta chains below, sequenced in a study of blood T cell repertoires in COVID-19. The assay was immunoSEQ multiplex PCR, and TCRdb's table has in-frame clones only and misses some. Here the sample spans 200,000 to 250,000 clones, about four fifths being singletons. Sequencing was performed on PBMCs or T cells enriched from blood (not recorded which). Source of these receptors: a man in his sixties who had recovered from COVID-19.

Here the CDR3 reads CASSPPTGYEQYF. In DNA, the CDR3 is TGTGCCAGCTCACCGCCGACAGGCTACGAGCAGTACTTC. The V and J genes are TRBV18 and TRBJ2-7; D is perhaps TRBD1 (6 bases). Trimming stripped 3 bases from V and 3 bases from J, with 9 bases between. Germline-derived CDR1 and CDR2 are KGHSH and LQKENI. CDR3 length equals 13 residues.

The V gene is TRBV3-1 (or the pseudogene TRBV3-2), the J gene TRBJ2-5; 8 bases are a match to TRBD2. V lost 0 bases, J lost 4 bases, and 7 bases stayed unmatched. Looked up from germline, CDR1 is LGHDT and CDR2 is YNNKEL (reference sequence). The CDR3 sequence is 16 residues long. CDR3 region: CASSQEPGGRIETQYF. The CDR3 DNA sequence: TGTGCCAGCAGCCAAGAGCCGGGGGGGCGAATAGAGACCCAGTACTTC.

This clone was detected a few times. This rearrangement joins TRBV6-5 to TRBJ2-1; 8 bases match TRBD1. This CDR3 is built from 13 residues. Germline loops: CDR1 MNHEY, CDR2 SVGAGI. Written as DNA, the CDR3 is TGTGTCGTTATGGCAGGGGGCCGGGATGAGCAGTTCTTC. It codes for CVVMAGGRDEQFF.

This rearrangement joins TRBV18 to TRBJ1-2; D remains ambiguous. The CDR3 runs to 16 residues. CDR1 KGHSH and CDR2 LQKENI come from the germline V gene. The germline V and J ends were trimmed by 0 bases and 4 bases, with 15 bases remaining between them. CDR3 sequence (DNA): TGTGCCAGCTCACCACCGGCAGAGGTTGTTAGCTATGGCTACACCTTC. This translates into CASSPPAEVVSYGYTF.

Remarks on this clone: The junction departs from germline at one end; a sequencing error may be responsible. V and J are TRBV11-3 and TRBJ1-1, with D maybe TRBD1 (5 bases). Germline loops: CDR1 SGHNT, CDR2 YENEEA. The CDR3 sequence is 14 residues long. The CDR3 DNA reads TGTGCCAGCAGCTCCAGACAGCTTGGAACTGAAACTTTCTTT. It encodes CASSSRQLGTETFF.

The chain couples TRBV27 to TRBJ1-6, with D possibly TRBD1 on 5 matching bases. Germline assignment: CDR1 MNHEY and CDR2 SMNVEV (reference sequence). The CDR3 loop spans 14 amino acids. Trimming cost V 3 bases and J 8 bases, with 11 bases left between them. CDR3 sequence: CASSLVGGDSPLHF. As DNA, the CDR3 is TGTGCCAGCAGTTTGGTCGGGGGGGATTCACCCCTCCACTTT.

A remark on this clone: The identical CDR3 is also encoded by other nucleotide sequences in the sample. The chain employs TRBV5-1 and TRBJ1-2; 7 bases fit TRBD1. Germline assignment: CDR1 SGHRS and CDR2 YFSETQ. Trimming removed 0 bases from V and 4 bases from J; junction bases left unmatched: 3. The CDR3 is made up of 14 amino acids. Here the CDR3 reads CASSLGQGGYGYTF. In nucleotides, the CDR3 is TGCGCCAGCAGCTTGGGACAGGGAGGCTATGGCTACACCTTC.